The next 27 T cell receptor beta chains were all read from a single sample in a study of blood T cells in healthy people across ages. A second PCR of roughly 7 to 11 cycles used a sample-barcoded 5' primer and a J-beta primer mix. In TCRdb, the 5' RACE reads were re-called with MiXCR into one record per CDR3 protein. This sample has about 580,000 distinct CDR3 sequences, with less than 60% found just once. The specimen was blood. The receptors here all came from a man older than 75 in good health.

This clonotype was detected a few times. CDR3 region: CSVRGVVVTGGNEQFF. CDR3 sequence (DNA): TGCAGCGTTCGTGGGGTTGTGGTGACAGGGGGCAATGAGCAGTTCTTC. This chain connects TRBV29-1 to TRBJ2-1; 9 nucleotides agree with TRBD1. Trimming at V came to 5 bases and at J to 6 bases, leaving 14 bases not matched to a gene. CDR3 length equals 16 residues. Germline V lookup: CDR1 SQVTM, CDR2 ANQGSEA.

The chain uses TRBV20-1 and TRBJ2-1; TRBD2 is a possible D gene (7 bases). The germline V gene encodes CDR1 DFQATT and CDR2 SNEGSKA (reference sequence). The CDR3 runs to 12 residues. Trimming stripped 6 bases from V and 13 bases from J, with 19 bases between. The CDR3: CSAPVGGAGQFF. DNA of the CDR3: TGCAGTGCCCCCGTGGGGGGGGCCGGTCAGTTCTTC.

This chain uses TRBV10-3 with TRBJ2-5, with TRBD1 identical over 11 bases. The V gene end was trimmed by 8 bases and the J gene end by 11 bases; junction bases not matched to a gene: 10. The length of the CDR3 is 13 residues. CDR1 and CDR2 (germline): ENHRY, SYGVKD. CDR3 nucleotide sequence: TGTGCCATCGCAAGGGACAGGGGGTTGGAGCAGTACTTC. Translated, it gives CAIARDRGLEQYF.

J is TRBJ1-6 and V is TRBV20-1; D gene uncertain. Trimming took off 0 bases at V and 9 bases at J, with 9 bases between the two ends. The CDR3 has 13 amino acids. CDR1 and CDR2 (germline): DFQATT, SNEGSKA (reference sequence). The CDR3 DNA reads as TGCAGTGCTAGAGAGGACGGAGCTTCACCCCTCCACTTT. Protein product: CSAREDGASPLHF.

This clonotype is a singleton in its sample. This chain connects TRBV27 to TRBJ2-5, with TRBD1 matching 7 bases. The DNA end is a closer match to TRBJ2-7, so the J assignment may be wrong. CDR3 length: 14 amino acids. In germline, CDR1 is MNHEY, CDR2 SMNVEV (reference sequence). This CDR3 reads CASSWAGGQYEQYF. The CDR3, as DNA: TGTGCCAGCAGTTGGGCAGGGGGACAATACGAGCAGTACTTC.

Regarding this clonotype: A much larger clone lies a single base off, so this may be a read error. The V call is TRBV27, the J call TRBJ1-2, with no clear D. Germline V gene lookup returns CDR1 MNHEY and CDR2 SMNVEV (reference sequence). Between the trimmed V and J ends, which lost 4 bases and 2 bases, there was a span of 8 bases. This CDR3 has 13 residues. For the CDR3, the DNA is TGTGCCAGCAGTTACTGGGGAAACTATGGCTACACCTTC. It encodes CASSYWGNYGYTF.

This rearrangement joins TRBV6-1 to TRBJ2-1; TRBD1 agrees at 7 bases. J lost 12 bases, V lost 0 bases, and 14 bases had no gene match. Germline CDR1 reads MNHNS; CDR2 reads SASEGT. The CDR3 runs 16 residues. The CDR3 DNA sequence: TGTGCCAGCAGTGAAGCTGGGACAGATTCGCTCGTTGGGCAGTTCTTC. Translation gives CASSEAGTDSLVGQFF.

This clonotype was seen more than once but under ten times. CDR3 loop: CASSFGGGDEKLFF. CDR3 DNA: TGTGCCAGCAGTTTCGGAGGAGGAGATGAAAAACTGTTTTTT. The chain carries TRBV27 and TRBJ1-4; no definite D call. V was cut by 3 bases and J by 6 bases, with 11 bases left in between. Germline V gene sequence: CDR1 MNHEY, CDR2 SMNVEV (reference sequence). The CDR3 length is 14 residues.

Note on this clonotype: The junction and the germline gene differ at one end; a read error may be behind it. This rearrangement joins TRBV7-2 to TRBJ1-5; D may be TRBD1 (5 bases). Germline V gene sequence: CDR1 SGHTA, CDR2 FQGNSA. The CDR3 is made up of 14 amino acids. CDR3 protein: CASSEGNSDQPQHF. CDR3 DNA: TGTGCCAGCAGTGAGGGGAATAGCGATCAGCCCCAGCATTTT.

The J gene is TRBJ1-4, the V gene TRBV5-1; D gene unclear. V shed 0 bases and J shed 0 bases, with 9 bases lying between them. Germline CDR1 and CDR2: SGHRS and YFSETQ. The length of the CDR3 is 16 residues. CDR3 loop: CASSLGPATTNEKLFF. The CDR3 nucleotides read TGCGCCAGCAGCTTGGGGCCAGCTACAACTAATGAAAAACTGTTTTTT.

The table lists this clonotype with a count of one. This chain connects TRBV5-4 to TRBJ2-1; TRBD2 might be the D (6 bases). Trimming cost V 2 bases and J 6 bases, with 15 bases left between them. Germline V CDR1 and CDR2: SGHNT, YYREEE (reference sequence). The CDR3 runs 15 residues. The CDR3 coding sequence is TGTGCCAGCAGCTTTGGAGGGATCCAGGGCAATGAGCAGTTCTTC. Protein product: CASSFGGIQGNEQFF.

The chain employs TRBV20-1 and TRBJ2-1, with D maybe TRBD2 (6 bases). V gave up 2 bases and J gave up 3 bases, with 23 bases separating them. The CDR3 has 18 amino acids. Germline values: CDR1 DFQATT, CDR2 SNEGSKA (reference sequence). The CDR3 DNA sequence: TGCAGTGCTAGACTCCCTCAATCCAGGGACTTCAGCTACAATGAGCAGTTCTTC. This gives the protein CSARLPQSRDFSYNEQFF.

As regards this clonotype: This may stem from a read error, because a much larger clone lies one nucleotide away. The CDR3, as DNA: TGTACCGGCAGTTACTTCCAGGGGGCCGTTGGTGATACGCAGTATTTT. It codes for CTGSYFQGAVGDTQYF. The chain recombines TRBV6-5 with TRBJ2-3; 8 nucleotides line up with TRBD1. Germline loops: CDR1 MNHEY, CDR2 SVGAGI. This CDR3 has 16 residues.

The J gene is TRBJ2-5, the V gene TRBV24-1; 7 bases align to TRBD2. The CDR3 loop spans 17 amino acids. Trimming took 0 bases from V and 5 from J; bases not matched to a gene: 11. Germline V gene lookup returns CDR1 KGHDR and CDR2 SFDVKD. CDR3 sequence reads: CATSDLTEGGEVETQYF. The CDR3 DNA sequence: TGTGCCACCAGTGATTTGACGGAGGGAGGGGAAGTTGAGACCCAGTACTTC.

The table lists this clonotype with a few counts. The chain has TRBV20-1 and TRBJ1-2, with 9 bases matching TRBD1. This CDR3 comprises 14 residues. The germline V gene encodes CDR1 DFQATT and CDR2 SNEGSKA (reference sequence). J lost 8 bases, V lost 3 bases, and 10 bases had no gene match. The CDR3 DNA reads TGCAGTGCTAGCCGGGACAGGGTTGGATACGGCTACACCTTC. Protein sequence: CSASRDRVGYGYTF.

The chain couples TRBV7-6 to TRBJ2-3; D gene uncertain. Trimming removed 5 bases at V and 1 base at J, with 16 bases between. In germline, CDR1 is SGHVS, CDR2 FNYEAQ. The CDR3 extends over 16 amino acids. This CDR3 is CASSPSTARGTDTQYF. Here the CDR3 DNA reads TGTGCCAGCAGCCCCTCAACTGCGCGCGGCACAGATACGCAGTATTTT.

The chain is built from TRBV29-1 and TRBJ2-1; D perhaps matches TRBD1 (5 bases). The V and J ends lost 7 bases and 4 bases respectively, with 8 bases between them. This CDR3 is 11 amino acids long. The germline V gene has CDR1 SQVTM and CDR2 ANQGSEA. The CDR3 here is CSGRTYNEQFF. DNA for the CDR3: TGCAGCGGCAGGACATACAATGAGCAGTTCTTC.

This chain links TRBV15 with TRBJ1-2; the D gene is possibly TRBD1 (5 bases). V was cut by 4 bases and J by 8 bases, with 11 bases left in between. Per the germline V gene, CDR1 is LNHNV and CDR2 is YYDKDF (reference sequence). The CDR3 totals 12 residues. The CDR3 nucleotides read TGTGCCACCAGCATGGCCTCAGGGGGCTACACCTTC. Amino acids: CATSMASGGYTF.

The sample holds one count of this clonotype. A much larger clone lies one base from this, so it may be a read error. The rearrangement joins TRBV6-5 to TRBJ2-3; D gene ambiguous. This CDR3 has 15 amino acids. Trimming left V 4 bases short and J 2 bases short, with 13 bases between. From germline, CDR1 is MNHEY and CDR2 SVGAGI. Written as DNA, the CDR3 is TGTGCCAGCAGTTTCCGCGTGGACCCCACAGATACGCAGTATTTT. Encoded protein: CASSFRVDPTDTQYF.

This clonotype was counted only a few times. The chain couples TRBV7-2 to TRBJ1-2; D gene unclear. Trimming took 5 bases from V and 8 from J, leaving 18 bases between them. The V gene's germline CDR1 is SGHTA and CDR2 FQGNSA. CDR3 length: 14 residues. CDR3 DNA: TGTGCCAGCAGCCCACCGCGGGGTGAGGGAGGCTACACCTTC. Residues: CASSPPRGEGGYTF.

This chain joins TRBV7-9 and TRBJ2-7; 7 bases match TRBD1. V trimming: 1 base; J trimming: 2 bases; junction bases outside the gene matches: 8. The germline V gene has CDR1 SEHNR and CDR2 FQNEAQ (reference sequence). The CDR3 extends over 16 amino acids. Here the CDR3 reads CASSLVGGVSTYEQYF. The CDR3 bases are TGTGCCAGCAGCTTAGTAGGGGGCGTCAGCACCTACGAGCAGTACTTC.

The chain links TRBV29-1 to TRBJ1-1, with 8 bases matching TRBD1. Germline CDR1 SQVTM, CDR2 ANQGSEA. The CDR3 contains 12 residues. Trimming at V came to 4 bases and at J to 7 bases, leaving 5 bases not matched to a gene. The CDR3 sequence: CSVGRGTGEAFF. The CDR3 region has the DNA TGCAGCGTTGGGCGCGGGACAGGTGAAGCTTTCTTT.

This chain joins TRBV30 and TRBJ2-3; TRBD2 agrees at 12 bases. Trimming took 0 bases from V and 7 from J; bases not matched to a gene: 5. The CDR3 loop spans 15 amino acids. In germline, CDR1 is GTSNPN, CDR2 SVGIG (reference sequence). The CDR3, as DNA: TGTGCCTGGAGTGTGGCTAGCGGGGGGGCCCATACGCAGTATTTT. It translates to CAWSVASGGAHTQYF. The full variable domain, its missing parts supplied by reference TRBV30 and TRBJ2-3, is SQTIHQWPATLVQPVGSPLSLECTVEGTSNPNLYWYRQAAGRGLQLLFYSVGIGQISSEVPQNLSASRPQDRQFILSSKKLLLSDSGFYLCAWSVASGGAHTQYFGPGTRLTVL.

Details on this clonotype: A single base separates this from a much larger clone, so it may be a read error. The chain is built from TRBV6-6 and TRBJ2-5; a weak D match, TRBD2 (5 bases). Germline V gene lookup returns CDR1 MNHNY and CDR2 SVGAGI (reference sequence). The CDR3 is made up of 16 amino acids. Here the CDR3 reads CASGYPRGSGRETQYF. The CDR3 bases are TGTGCCAGCGGTTACCCCCGAGGGTCGGGTCGAGAGACCCAGTACTTC.

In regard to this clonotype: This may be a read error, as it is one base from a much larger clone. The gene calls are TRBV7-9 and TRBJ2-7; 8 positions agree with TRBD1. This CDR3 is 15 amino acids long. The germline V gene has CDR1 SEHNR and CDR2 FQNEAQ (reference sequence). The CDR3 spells CTSSSRDRSPYEQYF. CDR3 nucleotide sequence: TGTACCAGCAGCTCCCGGGACAGGAGTCCCTACGAGCAGTACTTC.

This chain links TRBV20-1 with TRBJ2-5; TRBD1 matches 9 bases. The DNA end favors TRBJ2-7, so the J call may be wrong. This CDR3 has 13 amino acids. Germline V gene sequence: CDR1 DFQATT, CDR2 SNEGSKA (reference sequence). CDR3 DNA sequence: TGCAGTGCTGGGGACAGGGCGGTTTACGAGCAGTACTTC. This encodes CSAGDRAVYEQYF.

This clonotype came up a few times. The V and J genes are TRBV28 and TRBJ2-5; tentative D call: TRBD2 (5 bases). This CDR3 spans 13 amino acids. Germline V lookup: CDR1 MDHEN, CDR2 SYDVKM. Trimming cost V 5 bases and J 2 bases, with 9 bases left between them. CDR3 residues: CASSIGGQETQYF. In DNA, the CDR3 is TGTGCCAGCAGTATCGGCGGGCAAGAGACCCAGTACTTC. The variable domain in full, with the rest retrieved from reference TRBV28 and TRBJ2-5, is DVKVTQSSRYLVKRTGEKVFLECVQDMDHENMFWYRQDPGLGLRLIYFSYDVKMKEKGDIPEGYSVSREKKERFSLILESASTNQTSMYLCASSIGGQETQYFGPGTRLLVL.